This entry concerns a single T cell receptor (beta chain). This sample stems from a study of blood T cell repertoires in COVID-19. The Seattle patients, enrolled during active infection, were followed longitudinally. TCRdb's copy holds only in-frame clones and misses some; the assay was immunoSEQ multiplex PCR. The data hold approximately 500,000 clones, with 85% to 90% observed a single time. This CDR3 region has 15 residues. The germline gives CDR1 SGHRS, CDR2 YFSETQ. V shed 5 bases, J shed 1 base, and the junction held 8 bases outside the gene matches. The chain joins TRBV5-1 to TRBJ1-1; 7 nucleotides match TRBD1. What was sequenced was peripheral blood. This clonotype originated in a woman between 45 and 65 years old with COVID-19, enrolled during active disease. The CDR3 loop reads CASRFTGVQNTEAFF. The CDR3 DNA is TGCGCCAGCAGATTCACAGGGGTACAGAACACTGAAGCTTTCTTT.